The T cell receptor beta chain described here comes from a study of Ad26.COV2.S vaccination and SARS-CoV-2 variants. This table comes from immunoSEQ multiplex PCR, and its TCRdb copy is limited to in-frame clones, with some not included. The repertoire holds 440,000 or so clones, 90% seen once, with around 4.2% in the top ten. Notes on the study in general: Placebo and vaccine recipients had non-spike TCR breadth that was similar.

This CDR3 spans 15 amino acids. J was trimmed by 7 bases and V by 0 bases; bases with no gene match: 1. Germline V lookup: CDR1 SGHNT, CDR2 YYREEE (reference sequence). Described treatment: some 20 received Ad26.COV2.S at low or high dose, single or two shots; 5 received placebo; per-sample allocation not given. At day 63 after the first vaccine or placebo injection, samples were drawn. A Boston adult aged 18-55 years was the donor. As regards this clone: Antigen specificity is unknown.

The chain recombines TRBV5-4 with TRBJ1-6, with TRBD1 identical over 10 bases. Specimen: peripheral blood, collected in a trial of Ad26.COV2.S vaccine versus placebo. The receptor was isolated from a person aged 18-65 years who received the Ad26.COV2.S COVID-19 vaccine or a placebo. The CDR3 loop is CASSLEGQGNSPLHF. The DNA for the CDR3 is TGTGCCAGCAGCTTGGAGGGACAGGGGAATTCACCCCTCCACTTT. Drawing the rest from reference TRBV5-4 and TRBJ1-6, the complete variable domain is ETGVTQSPTHLIKTRGQQVTLRCSSQSGHNTVSWYQQALGQGPQFIFQYYREEENGRGNFPPRFSGLQFPNYSSELNVNALELDDSALYLCASSLEGQGNSPLHFGNGTRLTVT.